The 27 T cell receptor beta chains presented below share a single source sample, sequenced in a study of graft-versus-host responses after intestinal transplantation. Assay used: immunoSEQ multiplex PCR; TCRdb lists only in-frame clones, some missing. The sample holds more than 65,000 clones, approximately 80% seen once. The antigens for these receptors are not known. The sequencing here drew on unstimulated CD4+ T cells sorted from spleen or lymph node cells, taken before transplant. The source is a human donor who was the organ donor for an intestinal transplant.

With regard to this clone: The junction does not match germline at one end; this may be a read error. The rearrangement links TRBV27 to TRBJ2-4; 11 bases are shared with TRBD2. CDR3 length: 14 amino acids. Germline V gene sequence: CDR1 MNHEY, CDR2 SMNVEV (reference sequence). CDR3 coding DNA: TGTGCCAGCAGTTTACTAGCGGGGGGCCCCGGGGTGCGCTTC. Its translation: CASSLLAGGPGVRF.

DNA of the CDR3: TGTGCCAGCAGCTGGGGGGTAACTAGACGAAACCTACGTAGCACAGATACGCAGTATTTT. Translated, it gives CASSWGVTRRNLRSTDTQYF. The chain joins TRBV5-4 to TRBJ2-3; TRBD2 might be the D (6 bases). This CDR3 has 20 residues. The germline V and J ends were trimmed by 3 bases and 0 bases, with 26 bases remaining between them. Germline V lookup: CDR1 SGHNT, CDR2 YYREEE (reference sequence).

The V call is TRBV14, the J call TRBJ1-5, with 8 bases aligning to TRBD1. The ends lost 2 bases at V and 8 bases at J; junction bases unmatched: 11. The CDR3 length is 16 residues. From germline, CDR1 is SGHDN and CDR2 FVKESK. This CDR3 reads CASSQTQGASGEPQHF. The DNA of the CDR3 is TGTGCCAGCAGCCAAACTCAGGGGGCGAGTGGGGAGCCCCAGCATTTT.

As DNA, the CDR3 is TGTGCCAGCAGCCAAGGGACAGGGAGGAATAACTATGGCTACACCTTC. It yields the protein CASSQGTGRNNYGYTF. The chain is built from TRBV9 and TRBJ1-2, with TRBD1 identical over 9 bases. This CDR3 spans 16 amino acids. Germline V gives CDR1 SGDLS, CDR2 YYNGEE. Unmatched junction bases numbered 8, after V lost 4 bases and J lost 1 base.

The J gene is TRBJ2-2, the V gene TRBV2; 13 bases agree with TRBD2. The CDR3 consists of 15 residues. Germline V lookup: CDR1 SNHLY, CDR2 FYNNEI. V lost 3 bases to trimming and J lost 5 bases; unmatched junction nucleotides: 0. The CDR3 reads CASSEGLAGTGELFF. CDR3 DNA: TGTGCCAGCAGTGAGGGACTAGCGGGAACCGGGGAGCTGTTTTTT. The entire variable domain, with the rest obtained from reference TRBV2 and TRBJ2-2, is as follows: EPEVTQTPSHQVTQMGQEVILRCVPISNHLYFYWYRQILGQKVEFLVSFYNNEISEKSEIFDDQFSVERPDGSNFTLKIRSTKLEDSAMYFCASSEGLAGTGELFFGEGSRLTVL.

In its sample, this clone was seen a few times. The V gene is TRBV19, the J gene TRBJ2-3; 7 nucleotides align to TRBD2. From germline, CDR1 is LNHDA and CDR2 SQIVND (reference sequence). The CDR3 has 17 residues. V was pared by 6 bases and J by 0 bases, with 12 bases of the junction left unmatched. The CDR3 protein is CASRAGTTISSTDTQYF. The CDR3 DNA sequence: TGTGCCAGTAGAGCCGGGACTACTATCTCTAGCACAGATACGCAGTATTTT.

The V call is TRBV6-5, the J call TRBJ2-1; D possibly corresponds to TRBD1 (7 bases). The CDR3 covers 16 residues. Germline V gene sequence: CDR1 MNHEY, CDR2 SVGAGI. Trimming took 1 base from V and 7 from J, leaving 17 bases between them. The CDR3 region has the DNA TGTGCCAGCAGTTACTGGGGAGGACAGGCTAGGAATGAGCAGTTCTTC. Its translation is CASSYWGGQARNEQFF.

This sequence joins TRBV9 and TRBJ1-6, with a weak D call TRBD1 (6 bases). Germline assignment: CDR1 SGDLS and CDR2 YYNGEE. The V gene lost 4 bases and the J gene lost 11 bases, with 22 bases spanning the gap. The CDR3 has 16 residues. CDR3 nucleotide sequence: TGTGCCAGCAGCCCCAATACAGGGCGCCTTGTGGCACCCCTCCACTTT. It yields the protein CASSPNTGRLVAPLHF.

This chain joins TRBV15 and TRBJ2-1; a weak D match, TRBD2 (7 bases). The CDR3 consists of 13 residues. Trimming shortened V by 6 bases and J by 8 bases, and 14 bases separated the two germline ends. The germline V gene has CDR1 LNHNV and CDR2 YYDKDF (reference sequence). CDR3 sequence reads: CATSGGGGDEQFF. CDR3 bases: TGTGCCACCAGTGGGGGGGGCGGAGATGAGCAGTTCTTC.

This clone has just one count. V gene TRBV19 combines with J gene TRBJ1-1, with a weak D call TRBD1 (5 bases). The CDR3 covers 11 residues. The germline CDR1 and CDR2 sequences are LNHDA and SQIVND (reference sequence). V was trimmed by 2 bases and J by 7 bases, leaving 5 bases between them. CDR3 residues: CASSIRGEAFF. DNA of the CDR3: TGTGCCAGTAGTATAAGGGGTGAAGCTTTCTTT.

The chain joins TRBV10-3 to TRBJ2-3; TRBD1 matches 8 bases. Germline-derived CDR1 and CDR2 are ENHRY and SYGVKD. The V gene end was trimmed by 0 bases and the J gene end by 2 bases; junction bases not matched to a gene: 1. There are 15 residues in the CDR3. Written as DNA, the CDR3 is TGTGCCATCAGTGAGTCGCAGGGGGCCACAGATACGCAGTATTTT. Translating gives CAISESQGATDTQYF.

This clone has only a few counts. The chain couples TRBV6-1 to TRBJ1-6; D call uncertain. This CDR3 is built from 14 residues. Germline V gene lookup returns CDR1 MNHNS and CDR2 SASEGT. With 3 bases removed from V and 8 bases from J, the gap between germline ends came to 11 bases. CDR3 region: CASSDSLEYSPLHF. Here the CDR3 DNA reads TGTGCCAGCAGTGACTCACTGGAGTATTCACCCCTCCACTTT.

V and J are TRBV5-1 and TRBJ1-3; 7 nucleotides agree with TRBD1. The CDR3 runs 14 residues. Trimming removed 6 bases from V and 9 bases from J; junction bases left unmatched: 12. CDR1 and CDR2 (germline): SGHRS, YFSETQ. CDR3 protein: CASTTTGTEGTIYF. The DNA for the CDR3 is TGCGCCAGCACCACGACAGGGACGGAGGGCACCATATATTTT.

V is TRBV6-1 and J is TRBJ1-1; a possible D gene is TRBD1 (5 bases). Trimming stripped 2 bases from V and 3 bases from J, with 10 bases between. The CDR3 runs 14 residues. Germline-derived CDR1 and CDR2 are MNHNS and SASEGT. In nucleotides, the CDR3 is TGTGCCAGCAGTGAAAGTCCGGGGGACACTGAAGCTTTCTTT. It codes for CASSESPGDTEAFF.

The chain is built from TRBV10-1 and TRBJ2-3; possibly TRBD2 for D (6 bases). Germline V gene lookup returns CDR1 WNHNN and CDR2 SYGVQD (reference sequence). This CDR3 has 14 residues. V was shortened by 8 bases and J by 6 bases, with 18 bases between the two germline ends. The CDR3 loop is CASEGGGTADTQYF. CDR3 coding DNA: TGCGCCAGCGAAGGTGGGGGGACCGCGGATACGCAGTATTTT.

The genes are TRBV30 and TRBJ1-1, with 8 nucleotides matching TRBD1. The CDR3 consists of 13 residues. Germline V gives CDR1 GTSNPN, CDR2 SVGIG (reference sequence). The V and J ends lost 0 bases and 4 bases, in that order; junction bases with no gene match: 1. CDR3 sequence reads: CAWSVTGGTEAFF. The CDR3 DNA is TGTGCCTGGAGTGTTACAGGGGGCACTGAAGCTTTCTTT.

The chain recombines TRBV9 with TRBJ1-2, with D possibly TRBD1 on 6 matching bases. Trimming cost V 5 bases and J 6 bases, with 11 bases left between them. The germline V gene has CDR1 SGDLS and CDR2 YYNGEE. The CDR3 contains 12 residues. In nucleotides, the CDR3 is TGTGCCAGCAGTACAGGGTTGGATGGCTACACCTTC. It specifies CASSTGLDGYTF.

This clone has just a few counts. The chain joins TRBV5-6 to TRBJ1-5; TRBD1 matches 7 bases. Germline CDR1 is SGHDT and CDR2 is YYEEEE. The V segment lost 4 bases and the J segment 3 bases; nucleotides outside the gene matches: 4. The CDR3 contains 14 residues. This CDR3 is CASSRDRVNQPQHF. The DNA of the CDR3 is TGTGCCAGCAGCCGCGACAGGGTCAATCAGCCCCAGCATTTT. Looking up the rest from reference TRBV5-6 and TRBJ1-5 gives the full variable domain: DAGVTQSPTHLIKTRGQQVTLRCSPKSGHDTVSWYQQALGQGPQFIFQYYEEEERQRGNFPDRFSGHQFPNYSSELNVNALLLGDSALYLCASSRDRVNQPQHFGDGTRLSIL.

The CDR3 spells CASSRGQGVQDYGYTF. CDR3 coding DNA: TGTGCCAGCAGTAGAGGACAGGGGGTGCAGGACTATGGCTACACCTTC. V is TRBV28 and J is TRBJ1-2; 10 nucleotides line up with TRBD1. The CDR3 sequence is 16 residues long. Germline CDR1 reads MDHEN; CDR2 reads SYDVKM. V was pared by 5 bases and J by 3 bases, with 9 bases of the junction left unmatched.

This clone showed up just a few times. The J gene is TRBJ1-1, the V gene TRBV7-9; 9 positions match TRBD1. Germline CDR1 and CDR2: SEHNR and FQNEAQ (reference sequence). The CDR3 spans 16 residues. V dropped 2 bases and J dropped 1; count of bases not matched to a gene: 5. The CDR3 DNA reads TGTGCCAGCAGCTTAACGGGGGGACAGGGGAACACTGAAGCTTTCTTT. This codes for CASSLTGGQGNTEAFF.

The chain is built from TRBV2 and TRBJ1-2; D is ambiguous. CDR1 and CDR2 (germline): SNHLY, FYNNEI. Trimming left V 6 bases short and J 0 bases short, with 17 bases between. This CDR3 has 16 residues. The CDR3 is CASRMRLGDSNYGYTF. The CDR3 nucleotides are TGTGCCAGCAGAATGAGGTTGGGAGATTCTAACTATGGCTACACCTTC. Full variable domain (remainder filled in from reference TRBV2 and TRBJ1-2): EPEVTQTPSHQVTQMGQEVILRCVPISNHLYFYWYRQILGQKVEFLVSFYNNEISEKSEIFDDQFSVERPDGSNFTLKIRSTKLEDSAMYFCASRMRLGDSNYGYTFGSGTRLTVV.

V and J are TRBV5-6 and TRBJ1-2; D gene uncertain. Trimming removed 4 bases at V and 3 bases at J, with 13 bases between. The germline gives CDR1 SGHDT, CDR2 YYEEEE. The CDR3 has 14 residues. CDR3 in amino acids: CASSPPEEHYGYTF. The CDR3 bases are TGTGCCAGCAGCCCTCCTGAGGAGCACTATGGCTACACCTTC.

The V call is TRBV5-6, the J call TRBJ2-2; a possible D gene is TRBD1 (6 bases). The V and J ends lost 1 base and 0 bases respectively, with 13 bases between them. CDR1 and CDR2 from the germline V gene are SGHDT and YYEEEE. The CDR3 is 17 residues long. As DNA, the CDR3 is TGTGCCAGCAGCTTGACAGGGTTTCGACCGAACACCGGGGAGCTGTTTTTT. Protein: CASSLTGFRPNTGELFF.

The CDR3 bases are TGTGCCAGCAGTCCCAGCAAACACAGGGCAAATCAGCCCCAGCATTTT. Translated: CASSPSKHRANQPQHF. The genes are TRBV28 and TRBJ1-5, with a weak D call TRBD1 (6 bases). There are 16 residues in the CDR3. CDR1 is MDHEN and CDR2 is SYDVKM in the germline V gene. V dropped 5 bases and J dropped 4 bases, with 18 bases sitting between them.

The rearrangement links TRBV4-3 to TRBJ1-2; TRBD1 matches at 12 bases. V was pared by 3 bases and J by 6 bases, with 2 bases of the junction left unmatched. CDR1 and CDR2 from the germline V gene are LGHNA and YSLEER. This CDR3 is 14 amino acids long. CDR3 DNA: TGCGCCAGCAGCCAGGGGACAGGGGGCGATGGCTACACCTTC. This encodes CASSQGTGGDGYTF.

The genes are TRBV10-2 and TRBJ1-4, with 8 bases that match TRBD1. J gave up 8 bases and V 9 bases, and 5 bases lay outside the gene matches. The CDR3 has 12 residues. Germline V CDR1 and CDR2: WSHSY, SAAADI. The CDR3 loop reads CASQNRGEKLFF. The CDR3 DNA reads as TGCGCCAGTCAAAACAGGGGGGAAAAACTGTTTTTT.

The rearrangement links TRBV6-1 to TRBJ1-1; 8 bases align to TRBD1. Germline V lookup: CDR1 MNHNS, CDR2 SASEGT. The junction had 11 bases not matched to a gene; V was cut back by 5 bases and J by 6 bases. The CDR3 sequence is 15 residues long. The CDR3 coding sequence is TGTGCCAGCAGTAACTACGGACAGGGCGGCCCTGAAGCTTTCTTT. Encoded protein: CASSNYGQGGPEAFF.